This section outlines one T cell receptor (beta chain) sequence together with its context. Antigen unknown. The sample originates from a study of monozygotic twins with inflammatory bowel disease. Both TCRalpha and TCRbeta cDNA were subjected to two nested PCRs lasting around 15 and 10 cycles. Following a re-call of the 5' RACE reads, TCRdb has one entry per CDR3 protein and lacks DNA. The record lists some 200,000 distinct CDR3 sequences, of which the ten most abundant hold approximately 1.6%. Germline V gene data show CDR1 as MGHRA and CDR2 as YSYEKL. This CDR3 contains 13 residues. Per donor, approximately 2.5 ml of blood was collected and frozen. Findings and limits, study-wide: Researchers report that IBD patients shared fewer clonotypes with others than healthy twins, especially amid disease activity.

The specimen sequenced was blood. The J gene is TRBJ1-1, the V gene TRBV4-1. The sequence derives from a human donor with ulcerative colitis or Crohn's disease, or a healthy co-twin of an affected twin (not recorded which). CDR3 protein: CASSRGMFTEAFF.